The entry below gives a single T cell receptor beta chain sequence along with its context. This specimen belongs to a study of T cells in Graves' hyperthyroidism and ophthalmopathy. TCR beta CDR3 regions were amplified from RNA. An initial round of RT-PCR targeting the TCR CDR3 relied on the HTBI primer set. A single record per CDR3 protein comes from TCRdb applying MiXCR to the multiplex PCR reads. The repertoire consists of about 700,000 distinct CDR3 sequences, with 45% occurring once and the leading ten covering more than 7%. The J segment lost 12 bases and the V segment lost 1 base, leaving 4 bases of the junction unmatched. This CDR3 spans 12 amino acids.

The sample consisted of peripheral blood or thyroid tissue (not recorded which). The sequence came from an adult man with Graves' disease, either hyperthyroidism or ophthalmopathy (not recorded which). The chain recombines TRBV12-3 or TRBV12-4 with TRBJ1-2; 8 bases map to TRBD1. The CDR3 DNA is TGTGCCAGCAGTTTAGGACAGGGGATTCACACCTTC. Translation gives CASSLGQGIHTF.